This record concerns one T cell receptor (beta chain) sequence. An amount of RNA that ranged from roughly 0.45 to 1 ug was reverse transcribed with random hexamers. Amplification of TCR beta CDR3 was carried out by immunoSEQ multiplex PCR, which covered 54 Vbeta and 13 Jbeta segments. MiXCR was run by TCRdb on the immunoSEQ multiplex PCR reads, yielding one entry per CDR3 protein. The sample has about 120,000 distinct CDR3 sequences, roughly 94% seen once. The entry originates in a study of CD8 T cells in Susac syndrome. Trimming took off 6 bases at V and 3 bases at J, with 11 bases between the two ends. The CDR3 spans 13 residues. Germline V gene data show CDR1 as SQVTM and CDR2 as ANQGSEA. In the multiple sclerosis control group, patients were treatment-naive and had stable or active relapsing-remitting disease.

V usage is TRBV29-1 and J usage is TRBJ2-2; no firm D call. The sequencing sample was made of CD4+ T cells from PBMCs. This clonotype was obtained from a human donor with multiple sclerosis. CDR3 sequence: CSVGLGYTGELFF. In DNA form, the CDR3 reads TGCAGCGTGGGTCTGGGGTACACCGGGGAGCTGTTTTTT.